The 10 T cell receptor beta chains reported below all come from one sample, sequenced in a study. One entry per CDR3 protein results from TCRdb running MiXCR on the 5' RACE reads. The table records more than 9,500 distinct CDR3 sequences, 51% of them present only once. The sorted Tregs were CD4+CD25+CD127-/low cells. Source material: tumor-infiltrating Tregs sorted from the breast tumor. All receptors come from a female donor with breast cancer.

This clonotype was detected a few times. The chain links TRBV5-1 to TRBJ2-6, with D unclear. Per the germline V gene, CDR1 is SGHRS and CDR2 is YFSETQ. The CDR3 is made up of 13 amino acids. V lost 3 bases, J lost 6 bases, and 7 bases lay in between. The CDR3 DNA follows: TGCGCCAGCAGCTCATCGACGGCCAACGTCCTGACTTTC. Its translation: CASSSSTANVLTF.

This clonotype has a handful of counts. V gene TRBV6-5 combines with J gene TRBJ2-1; 7 bases fit TRBD2. From germline, CDR1 is MNHEY and CDR2 SVGAGI. Unmatched junction bases numbered 12, after V lost 2 bases and J lost 8 bases. The CDR3 is 16 residues long. CDR3 loop: CASSYGGGLPGDEQFF. The CDR3 DNA reads as TGTGCCAGCAGTTACGGGGGGGGACTACCTGGGGATGAGCAGTTCTTC.

This chain joins TRBV4-3 and TRBJ2-1; 8 bases line up with TRBD2. V shed 0 bases and J 5 bases; nucleotides not matched to a gene: 3. This CDR3 is 15 amino acids long. Germline CDR1 is LGHNA and CDR2 is YSLEER. In nucleotides, the CDR3 is TGCGCCAGCAGCCAAGAGGGACTAGGGAACAATGAGCAGTTCTTC. Translated: CASSQEGLGNNEQFF.

This clonotype was picked up a small number of times. The chain joins TRBV28 to TRBJ2-7; 10 bases match TRBD2. V was clipped by 5 bases and J by 2 bases; unmatched bases: 12. The CDR3 has 17 residues. CDR1 and CDR2 from the germline V gene are MDHEN and SYDVKM. CDR3 sequence (DNA): TGTGCCAGCAGTCCATTAATTCCGCTAGCGGGGGCCTACGAGCAGTACTTC. Its protein is CASSPLIPLAGAYEQYF.

V is TRBV7-9 and J is TRBJ2-1; D gene unclear. CDR3 length: 17 amino acids. Trimming stripped 5 bases from V and 4 bases from J, with 21 bases between. Germline CDR1 and CDR2: SEHNR and FQNEAQ (reference sequence). The CDR3 nucleotides read TGTGCCAGCAGCGTCTCGGTTTGGAGAAAGATGTACAATGAGCAGTTCTTC. It yields the protein CASSVSVWRKMYNEQFF.

A remark on this clonotype: Because it lacks the conserved phenylalanine or tryptophan at the end, this CDR3 is likely a read error. V is TRBV6-5 and J is TRBJ2-1; D could derive from TRBD1 or TRBD2 (5 bases each). The length of the CDR3 is 15 residues. Germline V lookup: CDR1 MNHEY, CDR2 SVGAGI. Trimming cost V 6 bases and J 3 bases, with 15 bases left between them. CDR3 nucleotide sequence: TGTGCCAGCAGGACTGGGGCCGAGGGCTACAATGAGCAGTTCGTC. It specifies CASRTGAEGYNEQFV.

The chain couples TRBV7-9 to TRBJ1-4; unclear D gene. V dropped 2 bases and J dropped 3 bases, with 10 bases sitting between them. This CDR3 has 15 amino acids. Germline V CDR1 and CDR2: SEHNR, FQNEAQ (reference sequence). The CDR3 protein is CASSLSLGSNEKLFF. The CDR3 bases are TGTGCCAGCAGCTTATCTTTGGGTTCTAATGAAAAACTGTTTTTT.

The chain recombines TRBV4-3 with TRBJ2-6, with TRBD1 as a possible D gene (5 bases). The CDR3 is made up of 17 amino acids. Germline values: CDR1 LGHNA, CDR2 YSLEER. The germline V and J ends were trimmed by 0 bases and 0 bases, with 9 bases remaining between them. The CDR3 bases are TGCGCCAGCAGCCAAGATGGACAAAACTCTGGGGCCAACGTCCTGACTTTC. It is translated as CASSQDGQNSGANVLTF.

The chain couples TRBV6-2 or TRBV6-3 to TRBJ2-1, with D perhaps TRBD1 (5 bases). The CDR3 has 17 amino acids. The ends were cut back, 1 base at V and 5 bases at J, with 18 bases in the middle. CDR1 is MNHEY, CDR2 SVGEGT, per germline. The DNA of the CDR3 is TGTGCCAGCAGTTACTACCCAGGGTTGAACTTGGACAATGAGCAGTTCTTC. Translating gives CASSYYPGLNLDNEQFF.

The chain recombines TRBV20-1 with TRBJ2-7; the D gene is possibly TRBD1 (5 bases). Germline assignment: CDR1 DFQATT and CDR2 SNEGSKA (reference sequence). V gave up 7 bases and J gave up 2 bases, with 15 bases separating them. The CDR3 is made up of 13 amino acids. For the CDR3, the DNA is TGCAGTGGAACAGGTCAAGGAGCCTACGAGCAGTACTTC. It is translated as CSGTGQGAYEQYF.